This T cell receptor (beta chain) was profiled in a study of spatial heterogeneity in lung cancer (dated by TCRdb to between 2017 and 2020). In terms of the full investigation: The donors were 65 to 90 patients from the lung TRACERx cohort who had early-stage, untreated non-small cell lung cancer. Follow-up PBMC samples were sequenced whenever available, with the median time to follow-up being 2 to 3 years after resection. Beta-chain transcripts were consistently detected in greater numbers than alpha-chain transcripts, which likely reflected higher beta-chain transcript abundance. In the raw uncorrected reads, each unique combination of TCR and UMI appeared on average more than ten times. In non-small cell lung cancer, the study quantitatively compared TCR alpha and beta repertoires across several tumor regions, matched nontumor lung, and blood. Nonsynonymous mutation counts, determined by whole-exome sequencing of tumor tissue, were related to TCR repertoire features. At surgery, over 200 tumor regions, around 68 matched nontumor lung samples and 56 PBMC samples were TCR-sequenced for both alpha and beta chains. Points the paper makes about the study in general: Ubiquitous expanded tumor TCRs were detected in blood more often at tumor resection than at routine follow-up. Confirming at a functional level the hypothesis that regional TCRs recognize regional mutations was considered to require additional single-cell paired TCR alpha and beta sequencing. Only 13 to 15 patients were included in the comparisons of baseline and follow-up blood repertoires.

Only a few counts were recorded for this clonotype. Its antigen is not yet known. Within one base of it there is no much larger clone, and no base qualities were kept. Receptors were amplified or captured by 5' RACE. The instrument was a NextSeq 500. In the TCR library protocol, a unique molecular identifier was attached to each TCR cDNA molecule so that PCR and sequencing errors could be corrected. The paper's data handling went like this. TCR identification, UMI-based error correction and CDR3 extraction were all carried out with Decombinator tools. TCRs above a frequency of 2 per 1,000, corresponding to the top 1% of the tumor frequency distribution, were defined as expanded. Renyi diversity was computed with the R vegan package after each repertoire had been subsampled 100 times to 5,000 TCRs. CDR3 similarity networks were built from amino acid triplet string-kernel similarity, with CDR3s being connected when pairwise similarity was above 0.82. The public reads were reprocessed in TCRdb via fastp at Q25 and MiXCR, keeping in-frame beta chains. Rows merge per CDR3 protein into single entries with the most common DNA and genes. The V and J calls were determined by TCRdb, not by the authors. Across this sample there are roughly 99,000 distinct CDR3 sequences, with roughly a fifth seen only once. Clones ranked in the top ten supply 20% to 25% of the sample.

Sample time point, as interpreted from the label and publication: blood at routine non-recurrence follow-up after resection. For TCR sequencing, whole RNA was extracted from tumor and nontumor lung tissue, or from cryopreserved PBMC samples, and no cell sorting was done. A patient was chosen for TCR sequencing only when enough RNA was available from at least two tumor regions. The source was PBMCs, collected at follow-up. This sequence originates from a male donor with early-stage non-small cell lung cancer.

This receptor has the CDR3 CASSYSRDSARWSNQPQHF. Read as DNA, the sequence is TGTGCCAGCAGTTACTCCCGGGACAGTGCGCGGTGGAGCAATCAGCCCCAGCATTTT. The V and J segments used are TRBV6-2 or TRBV6-3 and TRBJ1-5, with TRBD1 matching 7 junction bases. The CDR3, from cysteine to phenylalanine, totals 19 residues. Of the read, only the CDR3 DNA is kept; its 57 bases are in frame from base 1. CDR1 MNHEY and CDR2 SVGEGT are derived from the germline V gene. Unmatched junction bases come to 12, with V trimmed by 0 bases and J by 1 base.